These 21 T cell receptor beta chains were all obtained from the same sample, sequenced in a study of T cells in Graves' hyperthyroidism and ophthalmopathy. RNA transcripts served as the template for amplifying TCR beta CDR3 regions. A first-round RT-PCR of the TCR CDR3 used the HTBI primer set. TCRdb re-analysed the multiplex PCR reads in MiXCR, keeping a single row per CDR3 protein. Among fewer than 350,000 distinct CDR3 sequences listed, roughly an eighth were seen once. The material sequenced was blood. The source of these receptors is a woman in her 40s with Graves' hyperthyroidism.

The chain has TRBV12-3 or TRBV12-4 and TRBJ1-5; D uncertain. The CDR3 sequence is 12 residues long. V was clipped by 5 bases and J by 8 bases, with 10 bases between them. In nucleotides, the CDR3 is TGTGCCAGCAGTACGTCTCAGGAGCCCCAGCATTTT. Protein product: CASSTSQEPQHF.

In this sample, this clonotype turned up a few times. The rearrangement links TRBV30 to TRBJ2-7, with 12 positions matching TRBD1. V lost 3 bases to trimming and J lost 8 bases; unmatched junction nucleotides: 11. Germline values: CDR1 GTSNPN, CDR2 SVGIG (reference sequence). The CDR3 runs 15 residues. DNA of the CDR3: TGTGCCTGGAGGGATCCCGGGACAGGGGGCCATCAGCAGTACTTC. Translation gives CAWRDPGTGGHQQYF.

The chain has TRBV29-1 and TRBJ2-1, with D perhaps given as TRBD1 or TRBD2 (6 bases each). The V gene lost 6 bases and the J gene lost 5 bases, with 26 bases spanning the gap. CDR1 SQVTM and CDR2 ANQGSEA come from the germline V gene. The CDR3 sequence is 17 residues long. CDR3 DNA: TGCAGCGTCGAAAAACAGGGTAGCGGTATGTTGGACAATGAGCAGTTCTTC. Amino acid sequence: CSVEKQGSGMLDNEQFF.

The chain carries TRBV4-2 and TRBJ2-7; the D is unclear. V lost 0 bases and J 2 bases, leaving 11 bases between the germline ends. Looked up from germline, CDR1 is LGHNA and CDR2 is YNFKEQ. CDR3 length equals 15 residues. Here the CDR3 reads CASSQDRARTYEQYF. CDR3 nucleotide sequence: TGTGCCAGCAGCCAAGATCGGGCCAGGACCTACGAGCAGTACTTC.

The sample holds many counts of this clonotype. J is TRBJ1-5 and V is TRBV2; D gene ambiguous. This CDR3 has 15 amino acids. Trimming removed 6 bases at V and 7 bases at J, with 19 bases between. Germline CDR1 and CDR2: SNHLY and FYNNEI. In DNA, the CDR3 is TGTGCCAGCAGCCCTGACATGGCGGGAGGGCAGCCCCAGCATTTT. Amino acid sequence: CASSPDMAGGQPQHF.

This clonotype has ten or more counts. This chain joins TRBV5-5 and TRBJ1-2, with no clear D. The CDR3 covers 13 residues. V gave up 4 bases and J gave up 5 bases, with 12 bases separating them. Germline CDR1 SGHKS, CDR2 YYEKEE (reference sequence). CDR3 sequence reads: CASSRLRAYGYTF. CDR3 in DNA: TGTGCCAGCAGCAGACTCCGGGCATATGGCTACACCTTC.

This rearrangement joins TRBV3-1 to TRBJ1-4; 11 bases agree with TRBD1. V lost 4 bases to trimming and J lost 8 bases; unmatched junction nucleotides: 6. The CDR3 extends over 15 amino acids. Germline V CDR1 and CDR2: LGHDT, YNNKEL (reference sequence). As DNA, the CDR3 is TGTGCCAGCAGCCGACTGGGACAGGGGGGCGAAAAACTGTTTTTT. It codes for CASSRLGQGGEKLFF.

This clonotype showed up just a few times. This chain joins TRBV6-1 and TRBJ2-3, with TRBD2 matching over 8 bases. This CDR3 is 13 amino acids long. The junction had 5 bases not matched to a gene; V was cut back by 8 bases and J by 4 bases. Germline CDR1 reads MNHNS; CDR2 reads SASEGT. For the CDR3, the DNA is TGTGCCAGCTCCGGGGGGGGCCCAGATACGCAGTATTTT. Encoded protein: CASSGGGPDTQYF.

The V gene is TRBV25-1, the J gene TRBJ2-3; the D gene is possibly TRBD1 (5 bases). V shed 3 bases and J shed 6 bases, with 16 bases lying between them. In germline, CDR1 is MGHDK, CDR2 SYGVNS. The CDR3 length is 15 residues. The CDR3 loop reads CASSELGALKDTQYF. Written as DNA, the CDR3 is TGTGCCAGCAGTGAGTTAGGGGCTCTGAAGGATACGCAGTATTTT.

In its sample, this clonotype was seen a few times. J is TRBJ2-7 and V is TRBV19; 7 bases map to TRBD1. CDR1 is LNHDA and CDR2 is SQIVND in the germline V gene (reference sequence). V was pared by 3 bases and J by 4 bases, with 6 bases of the junction left unmatched. CDR3 length: 14 residues. This CDR3 reads CASSIGLDRYEQYF. CDR3 sequence (DNA): TGTGCCAGTAGTATTGGGCTGGACAGGTACGAGCAGTACTTC.

This clonotype showed up many times. The CDR3 region is CASSLGSGRADTQYF. The CDR3 bases are TGTGCCAGCAGCCTCGGTAGCGGGAGAGCAGATACGCAGTATTTT. The chain has TRBV13 and TRBJ2-3, with 9 bases aligning to TRBD2. Germline V gene sequence: CDR1 PRHDT, CDR2 FYEKMQ (reference sequence). V lost 5 bases, J lost 4 bases, and 7 bases stayed unmatched. This CDR3 is built from 15 residues.

At least ten counts were recorded for this clonotype. V usage is TRBV6-1 and J usage is TRBJ1-5; D not resolved. Germline CDR1 reads MNHNS; CDR2 reads SASEGT. This CDR3 has 16 amino acids. V was cut by 5 bases and J by 3 bases, with 17 bases left in between. The CDR3 sequence: CASSSSGEAANQPQHF. CDR3 bases: TGTGCCAGCAGTTCGTCTGGGGAGGCGGCCAATCAGCCCCAGCATTTT.

This clonotype was picked up many times. The V and J genes are TRBV7-2 and TRBJ2-3, with 12 bases fitting TRBD2. With V trimmed by 0 bases and J by 7 bases, 8 bases remained unmatched. The germline gives CDR1 SGHTA, CDR2 FQGNSA. The CDR3 has 17 amino acids. CDR3 bases: TGTGCCAGCAGCTTAGCCCCCCCGGGACTAGCGGGTCATACGCAGTATTTT. This gives the protein CASSLAPPGLAGHTQYF.

V usage is TRBV9 and J usage is TRBJ2-4; 7 bases line up with TRBD1. The V segment lost 4 bases and the J segment 1 base; nucleotides outside the gene matches: 8. Germline V lookup: CDR1 SGDLS, CDR2 YYNGEE. This CDR3 is built from 16 residues. The CDR3 DNA is TGTGCCAGCAGCCCTCGGACAGGAGAGGCCAAAAACATTCAGTACTTC. This translates into CASSPRTGEAKNIQYF.

This clonotype has a count of ten or more. V usage is TRBV7-2 and J usage is TRBJ1-1, with D tentatively TRBD1 (5 bases). The CDR3 is 15 amino acids. V gave up 5 bases and J gave up 4 bases, with 17 bases separating them. Germline V gene data show CDR1 as SGHTA and CDR2 as FQGNSA. The chain's CDR3 is CASSPLVSGATEAFF. The CDR3 coding sequence is TGTGCCAGCAGCCCGCTTGTCAGCGGGGCCACTGAAGCTTTCTTT.

The table lists this clonotype with many counts. The V call is TRBV20-1, the J call TRBJ2-1; the match to TRBD1 covers 8 bases. V shed 2 bases, J shed 0 bases, and the junction held 6 bases outside the gene matches. The CDR3 spans 16 residues. From germline, CDR1 is DFQATT and CDR2 SNEGSKA (reference sequence). DNA of the CDR3: TGCAGTGCTAGAAGACAGGGGTCCGGCTCCTACAATGAGCAGTTCTTC. This encodes CSARRQGSGSYNEQFF.

This clonotype was counted many times. The J gene is TRBJ2-1, the V gene TRBV7-9; 12 bases agree with TRBD2. The CDR3 extends over 13 amino acids. The trim removed 4 bases at V and 9 bases at J, leaving 1 base unmatched. Germline V gene sequence: CDR1 SEHNR, CDR2 FQNEAQ (reference sequence). The CDR3 DNA reads TGTGCCAGCAGCTCGGGACTAGCGGGTGAGCAGTTCTTC. It encodes CASSSGLAGEQFF.

This clonotype was recorded at least ten times. The rearrangement joins TRBV7-9 to TRBJ2-1; 8 positions match TRBD2. This CDR3 comprises 15 residues. Germline lookup yields CDR1 SEHNR and CDR2 FQNEAQ (reference sequence). The V gene end was trimmed by 5 bases and the J gene end by 0 bases; junction bases not matched to a gene: 3. Here the CDR3 reads CASSPREASYNEQFF. DNA of the CDR3: TGTGCCAGCAGCCCGCGGGAGGCCTCCTACAATGAGCAGTTCTTC. The full variable domain, in which reference TRBV7-9 and TRBJ2-1 provide the parts outside the CDR3, is DTGVSQNPRHKITKRGQNVTFRCDPISEHNRLYWYRQTLGQGPEFLTYFQNEAQLEKSRLLSDRFSAERPKGSFSTLEIQRTEQGDSAMYLCASSPREASYNEQFFGPGTRLTVL.

The chain combines TRBV20-1 with TRBJ2-7; 9 bases match TRBD1. CDR1 is DFQATT, CDR2 SNEGSKA, per germline (reference sequence). CDR3 length equals 13 residues. After removal of 1 base from V and 6 bases from J, the junction contained 4 bases not matched to a gene. CDR3 sequence reads: CSARVETGGEQYF. The CDR3 bases are TGCAGTGCTAGAGTAGAGACAGGGGGCGAGCAGTACTTC.

This clonotype was seen only a few times. This chain connects TRBV19 to TRBJ2-1; D possibly corresponds to TRBD2 (6 bases). Trimming cost V 1 base and J 3 bases, with 19 bases left between them. In germline, CDR1 is LNHDA, CDR2 SQIVND (reference sequence). This CDR3 has 18 residues. As DNA, the CDR3 is TGTGCCAGTAGTATAGCAGGGAGACTAGTCGGCAGCTACAATGAGCAGTTCTTC. Translation gives CASSIAGRLVGSYNEQFF.

This clonotype was recorded a few times. The CDR3 nucleotides are TGCAGTGCTAGTATTGGACAGAGCTACGAGCAGTACTTC. Protein sequence: CSASIGQSYEQYF. The J gene is TRBJ2-7, the V gene TRBV20-1; D is possibly TRBD1 (6 bases). CDR3 length: 13 residues. Trimming removed 3 bases at V and 3 bases at J, with 12 bases between. Germline CDR1 and CDR2: DFQATT and SNEGSKA (reference sequence).